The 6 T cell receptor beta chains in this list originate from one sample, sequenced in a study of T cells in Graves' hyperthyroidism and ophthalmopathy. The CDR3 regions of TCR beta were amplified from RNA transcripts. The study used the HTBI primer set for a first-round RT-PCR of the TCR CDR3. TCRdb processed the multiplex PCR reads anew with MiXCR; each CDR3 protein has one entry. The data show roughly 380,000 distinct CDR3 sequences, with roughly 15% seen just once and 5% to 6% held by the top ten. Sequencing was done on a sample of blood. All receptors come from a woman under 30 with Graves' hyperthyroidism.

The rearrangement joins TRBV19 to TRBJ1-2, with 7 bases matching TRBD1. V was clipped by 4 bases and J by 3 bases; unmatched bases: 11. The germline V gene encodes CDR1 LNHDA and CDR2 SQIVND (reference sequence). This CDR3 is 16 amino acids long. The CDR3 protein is CASSTDGTADYYGYTF. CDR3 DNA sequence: TGTGCCAGTAGTACCGACGGGACAGCAGACTACTATGGCTACACCTTC. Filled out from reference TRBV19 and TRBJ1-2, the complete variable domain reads DGGITQSPKYLFRKEGQNVTLSCEQNLNHDAMYWYRQDPGQGLRLIYYSQIVNDFQKGDIAEGYSVSREKKESFPLTVTSAQKNPTAFYLCASSTDGTADYYGYTFGSGTRLTVV.

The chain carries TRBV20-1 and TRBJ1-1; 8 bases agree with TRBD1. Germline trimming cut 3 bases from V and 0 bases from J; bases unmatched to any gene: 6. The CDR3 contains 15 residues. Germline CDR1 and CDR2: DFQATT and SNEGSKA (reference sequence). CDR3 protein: CSASRGPLMNTEAFF. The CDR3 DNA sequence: TGCAGTGCTAGCAGGGGGCCCTTGATGAACACTGAAGCTTTCTTT.

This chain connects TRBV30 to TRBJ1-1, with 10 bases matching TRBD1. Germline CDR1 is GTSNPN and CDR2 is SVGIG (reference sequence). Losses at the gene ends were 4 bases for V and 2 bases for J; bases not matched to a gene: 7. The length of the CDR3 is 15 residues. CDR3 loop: CAWTLGDRGNTEAFF. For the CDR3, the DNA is TGTGCCTGGACCTTAGGGGACAGGGGAAACACTGAAGCTTTCTTT.

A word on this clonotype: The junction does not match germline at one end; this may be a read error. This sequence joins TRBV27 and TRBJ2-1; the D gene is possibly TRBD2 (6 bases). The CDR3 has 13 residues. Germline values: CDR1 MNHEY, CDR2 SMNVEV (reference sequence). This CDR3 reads CAGRQTSYNEQFF. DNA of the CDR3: TGTGCCGGCAGGCAGACTAGTTACAATGAGCAGTTCTTC.

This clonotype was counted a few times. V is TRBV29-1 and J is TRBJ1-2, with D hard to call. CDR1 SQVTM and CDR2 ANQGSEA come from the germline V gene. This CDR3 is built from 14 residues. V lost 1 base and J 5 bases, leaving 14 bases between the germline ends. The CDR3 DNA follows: TGCAGCGTTGAAGGTCGGGGTTCGAAATATGGCTACACCTTC. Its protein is CSVEGRGSKYGYTF.

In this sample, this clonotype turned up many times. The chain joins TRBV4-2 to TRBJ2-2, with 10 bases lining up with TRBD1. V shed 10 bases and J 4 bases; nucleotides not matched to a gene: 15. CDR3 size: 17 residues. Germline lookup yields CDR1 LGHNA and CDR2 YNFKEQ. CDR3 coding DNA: TGTGCCACGAAGCCTATGACAGGGGGCGCGGGCACCGGGGAGCTGTTTTTT. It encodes CATKPMTGGAGTGELFF.